This T cell receptor (beta chain) came from a study of CD8+CD57+ T cells in acquired aplastic anemia. Whole-study context: Mean read depth for CD4+ cells from healthy donors was around 11 million.

Germline lookup yields CDR1 LNHDA and CDR2 SQIVND (reference sequence). V lost 5 bases and J lost 10; bases outside the gene matches: 15. This CDR3 has 17 residues. Using genomic DNA as the template, TCR beta VDJ and CDR3 profiling was carried out. One entry per CDR3 protein results from TCRdb running MiXCR on the reads. The repertoire consists of 50,000 to 70,000 distinct CDR3 sequences, with under 55% occurring once and the leading ten covering 2.5%. This clonotype showed up many times. What it binds is not known. Regarding the study as a whole: Common to patients and controls were roughly 30 CD8+ CDR3 sequences.

Sequencing used sorted CD4+, CD8+, or CD8+CD57+ T cells (not recorded which) from PBMCs. The rearrangement uses TRBV19 and TRBJ1-4, with 11 bases that match TRBD1. This clonotype originated in a human donor in good health, serving as a control. The DNA of the CDR3 is TGTGCCAGTAGTCTCCCGGACAGGGGGCATGGGGGTGCAAAACTGTTTTTT. Protein: CASSLPDRGHGGAKLFF.